The T cell receptor beta chain described here comes from a study of T cell changes during pregnancy in multiple sclerosis. The CDR3 loop spans 15 amino acids. V gave up 3 bases and J gave up 4 bases; unmatched junction bases: 6. The V gene's germline CDR1 is LGHNA and CDR2 YSLEER. Sequencing used immunoSEQ multiplex PCR; TCRdb keeps in-frame clones, though not all of them. This table holds under 25,000 clones, roughly 90% found once. This specimen was CD8+ T cells from peripheral blood mononuclear cells, taken after pregnancy. The receptor comes from a female donor with multiple sclerosis, enrolled in a pregnancy study. This chain connects TRBV4-3 to TRBJ2-7; 10 bases line up with TRBD1. CDR3 coding DNA: TGCGCCAGCAGCCAGGCCTGGACAGGGGGTTACGAGCAGTACTTC. This gives the protein CASSQAWTGGYEQYF.